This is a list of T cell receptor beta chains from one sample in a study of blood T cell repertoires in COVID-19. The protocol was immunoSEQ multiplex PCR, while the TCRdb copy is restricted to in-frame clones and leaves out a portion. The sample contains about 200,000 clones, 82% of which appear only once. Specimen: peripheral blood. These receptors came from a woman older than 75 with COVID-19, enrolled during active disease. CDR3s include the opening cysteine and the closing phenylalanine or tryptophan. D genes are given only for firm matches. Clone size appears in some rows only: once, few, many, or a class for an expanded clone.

CDR3 DNA: TGTGCCAGCAGTCAGGACGGACTCGGCACCGGGGAGCTGTTTTTT; CDR3 protein: CASSQDGLGTGELFF; clone size: NA; J gene: TRBJ2-2; D gene: NA; V gene: TRBV2
CDR3 DNA: TGTGCCGGATGGGCAGGGGGAGAGGGAGAGACCCAGTACTTC; CDR3 protein: CAGWAGGEGETQYF; clone size: NA; J gene: TRBJ2-5; D gene: TRBD1; V gene: TRBV2
CDR3 DNA: TGTGCCACCAGTGACCCCGGGACTAGCGCCTCCGGAAGGGAGACCCAGTACTTC; CDR3 protein: CATSDPGTSASGRETQYF; clone size: NA; J gene: TRBJ2-5; D gene: TRBD2; V gene: TRBV24-1
CDR3 DNA: TGTGCCAGCAGCCAAGATACGACCCAGGGAAAACTGTTTTTT; CDR3 protein: CASSQDTTQGKLFF; clone size: NA; J gene: TRBJ1-4; D gene: NA; V gene: TRBV3-1/TRBV3-2
CDR3 DNA: TGTGCCACCAGTGACCACAGGGAAGCTAACTATGGCTACACCTTC; CDR3 protein: CATSDHREANYGYTF; clone size: few; J gene: TRBJ1-2; D gene: NA; V gene: TRBV24-1
CDR3 DNA: TGTGCCACCAGTGACCCTCTAGCGGACCAAGAGACCCAGTACTTC; CDR3 protein: CATSDPLADQETQYF; clone size: once; J gene: TRBJ2-5; D gene: TRBD2; V gene: TRBV24-1
CDR3 DNA: TGTGCCAGCAGCCGCAGCGGGGGGGATAGTAATGAGCAGTTCTTC; CDR3 protein: CASSRSGGDSNEQFF; clone size: NA; J gene: TRBJ2-1; D gene: TRBD2; V gene: TRBV7-9
CDR3 DNA: TGTGCCAGCAGCTCGACACTTATGAACACTGAAGCTTTCTTT; CDR3 protein: CASSSTLMNTEAFF; clone size: NA; J gene: TRBJ1-1; D gene: NA; V gene: TRBV21-1
CDR3 DNA: TGTGCCAGCAGTCTACAGGGTTATGGCTACACCTTC; CDR3 protein: CASSLQGYGYTF; clone size: NA; J gene: TRBJ1-2; D gene: NA; V gene: TRBV2
CDR3 DNA: TGCAGTGCTAGGGTCAGGGGCGGCTACACCTTC; CDR3 protein: CSARVRGGYTF; clone size: NA; J gene: TRBJ1-2; D gene: NA; V gene: TRBV20-1
CDR3 DNA: TGTGCCAGCAGCTCCCCGGGCGGGGGTCGCGGGGCCCAAGATACGCAGTATTTT; CDR3 protein: CASSSPGGGRGAQDTQYF; clone size: NA; J gene: TRBJ2-3; D gene: TRBD2; V gene: TRBV7-6
CDR3 DNA: TGCGCCAGCAGCTTGGAAGGCGGCAGAGTTAGCACAGATACGCAGTATTTT; CDR3 protein: CASSLEGGRVSTDTQYF; clone size: NA; J gene: TRBJ2-3; D gene: NA; V gene: TRBV5-1
CDR3 DNA: TGTGCCAGCAGCGCTTACAGCTATGGCTACACCTTC; CDR3 protein: CASSAYSYGYTF; clone size: NA; J gene: TRBJ1-2; D gene: NA; V gene: TRBV7-2
CDR3 DNA: TGCAGCGTTGGAGGCAATCAGCCCCAGCATTTT; CDR3 protein: CSVGGNQPQHF; clone size: NA; J gene: TRBJ1-5; D gene: NA; V gene: TRBV29-1
CDR3 DNA: TGTGCCAGCAGCCAACCAGGACATGTGGACACCATATATTTT; CDR3 protein: CASSQPGHVDTIYF; clone size: NA; J gene: TRBJ1-3; D gene: NA; V gene: TRBV3-1/TRBV3-2
CDR3 DNA: TGCGCCAGCAGCCGGGGCGGGGTTGAAGCCTATGGCTACACCTTC; CDR3 protein: CASSRGGVEAYGYTF; clone size: NA; J gene: TRBJ1-2; D gene: NA; V gene: TRBV5-1
CDR3 DNA: TGTGCCACTCTCCCCAGGGATGGTTCGGCTGGCTACACCTTC; CDR3 protein: CATLPRDGSAGYTF; clone size: once; J gene: TRBJ1-2; D gene: NA; V gene: TRBV2
CDR3 DNA: TGTGCCAGTAAGCACAGGGACAAAGCAAACACCATATATTTT; CDR3 protein: CASKHRDKANTIYF; clone size: once; J gene: TRBJ1-3; D gene: NA; V gene: TRBV19
CDR3 DNA: TGTGCCAGTAGTATAGGCCAGGGCACAGATACGCAGTATTTT; CDR3 protein: CASSIGQGTDTQYF; clone size: once; J gene: TRBJ2-3; D gene: NA; V gene: TRBV19
CDR3 DNA: TGTGCCAGCAGCCAACAACTGACAGGGGCAAACACCATATATTTT; CDR3 protein: CASSQQLTGANTIYF; clone size: NA; J gene: TRBJ1-3; D gene: TRBD1; V gene: TRBV14
CDR3 DNA: TGTGCCTGGAGTGTACTTCAGGGGGCGCGGGAAAAACTGTTTTTT; CDR3 protein: CAWSVLQGAREKLFF; clone size: NA; J gene: TRBJ1-4; D gene: TRBD1; V gene: TRBV30
CDR3 DNA: TGCGCCAGCAATCAGGAAAGGAGGCCTAGCAATCAGCCCCAGCATTTT; CDR3 protein: CASNQERRPSNQPQHF; clone size: NA; J gene: TRBJ1-5; D gene: NA; V gene: TRBV4-1
CDR3 DNA: TGTGCCTGGAGGCCTAGCGGGAGGAGGGAGACCCAGTACTTC; CDR3 protein: CAWRPSGRRETQYF; clone size: NA; J gene: TRBJ2-5; D gene: TRBD2; V gene: TRBV30
CDR3 DNA: TGTGCCAGCAGTCCCTCGGGACAGCTTAATGAAAAACTGTTTTTT; CDR3 protein: CASSPSGQLNEKLFF; clone size: NA; J gene: TRBJ1-4; D gene: TRBD1; V gene: TRBV28
CDR3 DNA: TGCGCCAGCAGCCAGAGAGCGGGGCCAAACCAAGAGACCCAGTACTTC; CDR3 protein: CASSQRAGPNQETQYF; clone size: NA; J gene: TRBJ2-5; D gene: TRBD2; V gene: TRBV4-1
CDR3 DNA: TGTGCCAGCAGCCACTTAGGACTCGACGCCTACGAGCAGTACTTC; CDR3 protein: CASSHLGLDAYEQYF; clone size: NA; J gene: TRBJ2-7; D gene: NA; V gene: TRBV11-1
CDR3 DNA: TGTGCCAGTAGTCGGGGGGTCGAGCAGTACTTC; CDR3 protein: CASSRGVEQYF; clone size: once; J gene: TRBJ2-7; D gene: TRBD2; V gene: TRBV19
CDR3 DNA: TGTGCCAGCAGTCAGACAGACTCTGGAAACACCATATATTTT; CDR3 protein: CASSQTDSGNTIYF; clone size: NA; J gene: TRBJ1-3; D gene: NA; V gene: TRBV3-1/TRBV3-2
CDR3 DNA: TGTGCCAGCAGTTTGGGGGGGGGCACTGAAGCTTTCTTT; CDR3 protein: CASSLGGGTEAFF; clone size: NA; J gene: TRBJ1-1; D gene: NA; V gene: TRBV6-5
CDR3 DNA: TGTGCCAGCAAAGACACTGGCTACGAGCAGTACTTC; CDR3 protein: CASKDTGYEQYF; clone size: NA; J gene: TRBJ2-7; D gene: NA; V gene: TRBV6-5
CDR3 DNA: TGTGCCAGCAATATGGACAGAAACAATGAGCAGTTCTTC; CDR3 protein: CASNMDRNNEQFF; clone size: NA; J gene: TRBJ2-1; D gene: NA; V gene: TRBV2
CDR3 DNA: TGTGCCAGCAGCTTGGCTCGGTATAACTATGGCTACACCTTC; CDR3 protein: CASSLARYNYGYTF; clone size: NA; J gene: TRBJ1-2; D gene: NA; V gene: TRBV5-5
CDR3 DNA: TGTGCCAGCAGCTGGGGTACTAGCGGCACAGATACGCAGTATTTT; CDR3 protein: CASSWGTSGTDTQYF; clone size: NA; J gene: TRBJ2-3; D gene: TRBD2; V gene: TRBV5-6
CDR3 DNA: TGTGCCAGCAGTTACTCGGGGGGGCGAACCAGATCCAATGAGCAGTTCTTC; CDR3 protein: CASSYSGGRTRSNEQFF; clone size: NA; J gene: TRBJ2-1; D gene: NA; V gene: TRBV6-2/TRBV6-3
CDR3 DNA: TGTGCCAGCAGCGCCCAGGTATTCTCTGGAAACACCATATATTTT; CDR3 protein: CASSAQVFSGNTIYF; clone size: NA; J gene: TRBJ1-3; D gene: NA; V gene: TRBV9
CDR3 DNA: TGTGCCACCAGTGACTCCCGAGGGCCGGGGGAGACCCAGTACTTC; CDR3 protein: CATSDSRGPGETQYF; clone size: NA; J gene: TRBJ2-5; D gene: NA; V gene: TRBV24-1
CDR3 DNA: TGCGCCAGCAGCTTTTGGCAGGGGACGACTAATGAAAAACTGTTTTTT; CDR3 protein: CASSFWQGTTNEKLFF; clone size: NA; J gene: TRBJ1-4; D gene: NA; V gene: TRBV5-1
CDR3 DNA: TGCAGCGTTGGCGAAGGGGGAATCACTGAAGCTTTCTTT; CDR3 protein: CSVGEGGITEAFF; clone size: NA; J gene: TRBJ1-1; D gene: NA; V gene: TRBV29-1
CDR3 DNA: TGTGCCAGCAGCTCCCGGGGGTCTAATGAAAAACTGTTTTTT; CDR3 protein: CASSSRGSNEKLFF; clone size: NA; J gene: TRBJ1-4; D gene: NA; V gene: TRBV7-9
CDR3 DNA: TGTGCCAGCTCACCTTCTCTTGGCAACGAGCAGTACTTC; CDR3 protein: CASSPSLGNEQYF; clone size: NA; J gene: TRBJ2-7; D gene: NA; V gene: TRBV18
CDR3 DNA: TGTGCCAGCAGTTGGGCGGGGGCAGTAGAACAGTACTTC; CDR3 protein: CASSWAGAVEQYF; clone size: NA; J gene: TRBJ2-7; D gene: NA; V gene: TRBV27
CDR3 DNA: TGTGCCAGCTCACCACCCGGGAGAGGGCGAGAGACCCAGTACTTC; CDR3 protein: CASSPPGRGRETQYF; clone size: NA; J gene: TRBJ2-5; D gene: NA; V gene: TRBV18
CDR3 DNA: TGTGCCAGCAGCTTAGAACAGGGAGCCTATGGCTACACCTTC; CDR3 protein: CASSLEQGAYGYTF; clone size: many; J gene: TRBJ1-2; D gene: NA; V gene: TRBV7-2
CDR3 DNA: TGTGCCAGCATCGAGACAGGGGTTCATGGCTACACCTTC; CDR3 protein: CASIETGVHGYTF; clone size: NA; J gene: TRBJ1-2; D gene: TRBD1; V gene: TRBV28
CDR3 DNA: TGCGCCAGCAGCTTGGATGACGGGGGGGCCTACGAGCAGTACTTC; CDR3 protein: CASSLDDGGAYEQYF; clone size: NA; J gene: TRBJ2-7; D gene: TRBD2; V gene: TRBV5-1